The next 15 T cell receptor beta chains were all read from a single sample in a study of read filtering for tumor transcriptome and immune sequencing. This library used around 400 ng RNA and molecular barcoded adaptors spanning alpha/delta and beta/gamma chains. TCRdb ran MiXCR on the reads and lists one entry per CDR3 protein. The table includes tens of thousands of distinct CDR3 sequences, 20% to 25% detected once. Sequencing was carried out using a population of CD138-negative cells sorted from bone marrow. These receptors were taken from a donor at least 40 years old with multiple myeloma.

Many counts were recorded for this clonotype. The chain couples TRBV5-6 to TRBJ1-1, with TRBD1 matching 12 bases. V shed 3 bases and J 4 bases; nucleotides not matched to a gene: 4. This CDR3 is built from 15 residues. Germline CDR1 reads SGHDT; CDR2 reads YYEEEE. Here the CDR3 reads CASSWDRGRGTEAFF. Here the CDR3 DNA reads TGTGCCAGCAGCTGGGACAGGGGGCGCGGCACTGAAGCTTTCTTT. Supplemented by reference TRBV5-6 and TRBJ1-1, the full variable domain reads DAGVTQSPTHLIKTRGQQVTLRCSPKSGHDTVSWYQQALGQGPQFIFQYYEEEERQRGNFPDRFSGHQFPNYSSELNVNALLLGDSALYLCASSWDRGRGTEAFFGQGTRLTVV.

This clonotype was seen repeatedly, ten times or more. This chain's CDR3 is CASSLVSAGLPYNEQFF. Written as DNA, the CDR3 is TGTGCCAGCAGCTTAGTATCGGCGGGCCTACCCTACAATGAGCAGTTCTTC. The rearrangement joins TRBV11-2 to TRBJ2-1; D perhaps matches TRBD2 (5 bases). V gave up 1 base and J gave up 2 bases, with 15 bases separating them. The CDR3 runs to 17 residues. CDR1 and CDR2 from the germline V gene are SGHAT and FQNNGV.

This clonotype showed up just a few times. The chain links TRBV6-5 to TRBJ2-7, with 12 bases that match TRBD1. Germline values: CDR1 MNHEY, CDR2 SVGAGI. The V gene end was trimmed by 6 bases and the J gene end by 5 bases; junction bases not matched to a gene: 8. CDR3 length: 15 residues. The CDR3 DNA follows: TGTGCCAGCAGCCGAGGGACAGGGGGCTTCGACGAGCAGTACTTC. Translating gives CASSRGTGGFDEQYF.

This clonotype is labeled as medium-sized. The rearrangement links TRBV2 to TRBJ2-1, with 9 positions matching TRBD2. CDR3 length equals 17 residues. The V gene end was trimmed by 1 base and the J gene end by 7 bases; junction bases not matched to a gene: 11. Germline assignment: CDR1 SNHLY and CDR2 FYNNEI. In DNA, the CDR3 is TGTGCCAGCAGTGAAGAAGGAAGGCTAGCGGGAATAAATGAGCAGTTCTTC. Its protein is CASSEEGRLAGINEQFF.

This clonotype was seen a few times. This rearrangement joins TRBV7-9 to TRBJ2-1; D remains ambiguous. The CDR3 has 13 amino acids. V was shortened by 2 bases and J by 4 bases, with 6 bases between the two germline ends. Germline V gives CDR1 SEHNR, CDR2 FQNEAQ (reference sequence). In nucleotides, the CDR3 is TGTGCCAGCAGCTTACCTTTATACAATGAGCAGTTCTTC. Amino acids: CASSLPLYNEQFF.

This clonotype was seen only a few times. The chain employs TRBV19 and TRBJ1-1, with D unresolved. Germline V gives CDR1 LNHDA, CDR2 SQIVND (reference sequence). With 5 bases removed from V and 0 bases from J, the gap between germline ends came to 4 bases. There are 12 residues in the CDR3. The CDR3 DNA sequence: TGTGCCAGTAGTTTCATGAACACTGAAGCTTTCTTT. Translating it yields CASSFMNTEAFF.

This clonotype has at least ten counts. This chain connects TRBV20-1 to TRBJ2-5, with 7 bases identical to TRBD2. J gave up 5 bases and V 6 bases, and 12 bases lay outside the gene matches. The CDR3 is made up of 14 amino acids. Germline CDR1 DFQATT, CDR2 SNEGSKA (reference sequence). The CDR3 coding sequence is TGCAGTGCCAGGGAGGGCAGGTCGGGGGAGACCCAGTACTTC. Translated, it gives CSAREGRSGETQYF.

This clonotype appeared many times. This chain links TRBV12-3 or TRBV12-4 with TRBJ2-2; TRBD2 matches at 15 bases. The CDR3 has 15 amino acids. V was pared by 8 bases and J by 7 bases, with 5 bases of the junction left unmatched. CDR3: CASGLAGGLGGELFF. The CDR3 nucleotides are TGTGCCAGCGGACTAGCGGGAGGGCTCGGCGGGGAGCTGTTTTTT.

Points on this clonotype: A far larger clone is only one base removed, so a read error is likely. This chain joins TRBV28 and TRBJ1-1; D is perhaps TRBD1 (6 bases). The closer fit of TRBJ1-6 to the DNA end suggests the J call may be wrong. The CDR3 is 16 residues long. Germline V CDR1 and CDR2: MDHEN, SYDVKM. The CDR3 bases are TGTGCCAGCAGTCCCGACCTCGGGACACTGAATTCACCCCTCCACTTT. It yields the protein CASSPDLGTLNSPLHF.

This clonotype came up many times. V is TRBV20-1 and J is TRBJ1-5; D gene unclear. The CDR3 has 16 amino acids. Trimming pared 4 bases from V and 0 bases from J, leaving 16 bases between. CDR1 is DFQATT and CDR2 is SNEGSKA in the germline V gene (reference sequence). The CDR3 loop reads CSATVDISYSNQPQHF. The CDR3 bases are TGCAGTGCTACCGTCGACATTTCCTATAGCAATCAGCCCCAGCATTTT.

This clonotype was detected many times. The junction departs from germline at one end; a sequencing error may be responsible. J is TRBJ2-1 and V is TRBV6-5; TRBD2 might be the D (6 bases). This CDR3 is built from 13 residues. Germline values: CDR1 MNHEY, CDR2 SVGAGI. CDR3 nucleotides: TGTGCCAGCAGTTGGGACTCCTACAATGAGCAGTTCTTT. It codes for CASSWDSYNEQFF.

Ten or more counts support this clonotype. J is TRBJ1-1 and V is TRBV20-1; a weak D match, TRBD1 (6 bases). With 4 bases removed from V and 4 bases from J, the gap between germline ends came to 10 bases. The germline CDR1 and CDR2 sequences are DFQATT and SNEGSKA (reference sequence). CDR3 length: 12 residues. CDR3 region: CSATTGTTEAFF. CDR3 sequence (DNA): TGCAGTGCTACCACAGGGACCACTGAAGCTTTCTTT.

This clonotype was seen repeatedly, ten times or more. This rearrangement joins TRBV20-1 to TRBJ2-1; unclear D gene. CDR1 is DFQATT and CDR2 is SNEGSKA in the germline V gene (reference sequence). The CDR3 loop spans 15 amino acids. V lost 3 bases, J lost 2 bases, and 14 bases lay in between. CDR3 residues: CSASRVTSAYNEQFF. In DNA, the CDR3 is TGCAGTGCTAGTCGAGTAACGTCAGCCTACAATGAGCAGTTCTTC.

As regards this clonotype: One base away lies a much larger clone, so this may be a sequencing read error. The V and J genes are TRBV7-2 and TRBJ2-7; D call uncertain. The CDR3 length is 13 residues. V was clipped by 5 bases and J by 9 bases, with 17 bases between them. Germline CDR1 reads SGHTA; CDR2 reads FQGNSA. The CDR3 DNA is TGTGCCAGCAGCCAGGACCCCTATTTCATGCAGTACTTC. Its protein is CASSQDPYFMQYF.

This clonotype appeared many times. V gene TRBV6-6 combines with J gene TRBJ2-4; D not certain. V was pared by 0 bases and J by 6 bases, with 9 bases between. Germline-derived CDR1 and CDR2 are MNHNY and SVGAGI (reference sequence). This CDR3 has 14 amino acids. This CDR3 is CASSYSGDRNIQYF. CDR3 DNA: TGTGCCAGCAGTTACTCGGGCGATCGAAACATTCAGTACTTC.